Here is one T cell receptor (beta chain) with its context. Its antigen is as yet unknown. This record comes from a study of cytotoxic CD8 clonotypes in ibrutinib-treated CLL. Study summary: Patient counts were 11 relapsed/refractory, roughly 15 treatment-naive and about 18 IGHV unmutated. Per sample, productive templates averaged 255,043 and productive rearrangements averaged around 94,000. Notes on the study in general: Measured clonality at baseline was greater than in age-matched healthy donors and tracked with circulating CD8+ T-cell counts.

This CDR3 is 15 amino acids long. In germline, CDR1 is SGHTA, CDR2 FQGTGA. V gave up 5 bases and J gave up 4 bases, with 17 bases separating them. The authors obtained around 1.8 micrograms of genomic DNA from cryopreserved PBMCs for TCR beta libraries. Generated by immunoSEQ multiplex PCR, the TCRdb table keeps only in-frame clones and is missing some. The table records more than 200,000 clones, about three quarters of them present only once. The sequencing here drew on PBMCs, taken after 12 months of ibrutinib treatment. The sequence was collected from a human donor with chronic lymphocytic leukemia. The chain recombines TRBV7-3 with TRBJ1-1; D remains ambiguous. In DNA form, the CDR3 reads TGTGCCAGCAGCCGCCAGACCCTGGGCTCCACTGAAGCTTTCTTT. This encodes CASSRQTLGSTEAFF.